Following are 13 T cell receptor beta chains from one sample sequenced in a study of long-term antiretroviral therapy in people with HIV. They ran version v3.0 of the immunoSEQ assay at survey level. Using immunoSEQ multiplex PCR, the repertoire was profiled, and TCRdb retains in-frame clones only, with some absent. The repertoire includes some 23,000 clones, 80% to 95% of them detected once, and about 8.9% sits in the top ten. This specimen consisted of unsorted PBMCs, obtained 7.6 years after starting antiretroviral therapy. The source of these receptors is a woman in her thirties or forties with HIV.

The V and J genes are TRBV7-8 and TRBJ2-1, with 10 bases identical to TRBD2. Per the germline V gene, CDR1 is SGHVS and CDR2 is FQNEAQ. The CDR3 consists of 16 residues. V dropped 1 base and J dropped 8; count of bases not matched to a gene: 8. CDR3 protein: CASSLGPSGGGDEQFF. CDR3 nucleotides: TGTGCCAGCAGCTTAGGCCCTAGCGGGGGAGGGGATGAGCAGTTCTTC.

The chain is built from TRBV2 and TRBJ1-1; D not certain. CDR3 length: 11 amino acids. V shed 4 bases and J shed 7 bases, with 7 bases lying between them. The germline CDR1 and CDR2 sequences are SNHLY and FYNNEI. The CDR3: CASSVSSEAFF. DNA of the CDR3: TGTGCCAGCAGTGTCTCAAGTGAAGCTTTCTTT. The full variable domain, completed using reference TRBV2 and TRBJ1-1, is EPEVTQTPSHQVTQMGQEVILRCVPISNHLYFYWYRQILGQKVEFLVSFYNNEISEKSEIFDDQFSVERPDGSNFTLKIRSTKLEDSAMYFCASSVSSEAFFGQGTRLTVV.

This clone was observed a handful of times. The chain carries TRBV4-1 and TRBJ1-3; D is ambiguous. Trimming removed 1 base at V and 0 bases at J, with 13 bases between. CDR3 length equals 17 residues. Germline V CDR1 and CDR2: MGHRA, YSYEKL. CDR3 sequence: CASSQVDMGFSGNTIYF. The DNA of the CDR3 is TGCGCCAGCAGCCAAGTAGATATGGGCTTCTCTGGAAACACCATATATTTT.

This chain connects TRBV10-2 to TRBJ2-1; 7 bases map to TRBD2. The CDR3 runs to 16 residues. Trimming took 7 bases from V and 2 from J; bases not matched to a gene: 11. The germline V gene encodes CDR1 WSHSY and CDR2 SAAADI. Written as DNA, the CDR3 is TGCGCCAGCACTCCAGCGGGGCGCCCGGCCTACAATGAGCAGTTCTTC. This sequence encodes CASTPAGRPAYNEQFF.

The chain joins TRBV5-8 to TRBJ2-3; 8 bases line up with TRBD2. J lost 5 bases, V lost 4 bases, and 6 bases had no gene match. There are 14 residues in the CDR3. The germline gives CDR1 SGHTS, CDR2 YDEGEE. The CDR3 region is CASSPGGPGDTQYF. As DNA, the CDR3 is TGTGCCAGCAGCCCGGGGGGGCCGGGAGATACGCAGTATTTT.

The rearrangement links TRBV7-8 to TRBJ1-2; 10 bases are a match to TRBD1. The J segment lost 6 bases and the V segment lost 4 bases, leaving 5 bases of the junction unmatched. The CDR3 sequence is 14 residues long. Germline values: CDR1 SGHVS, CDR2 FQNEAQ. The CDR3 loop is CASSSRTGGNGYTF. CDR3 in DNA: TGTGCCAGCAGCTCCAGGACAGGGGGAAATGGCTACACCTTC.

This chain links TRBV6-5 with TRBJ1-5; D unclear. Germline-derived CDR1 and CDR2 are MNHEY and SVGAGI. CDR3 length: 13 residues. Deletions cut 8 bases from V and 0 bases from J, with 8 bases between. Written as DNA, the CDR3 is TGTGCCAGCTCTAAAGTTAGCAATCAGCCCCAGCATTTT. Protein sequence: CASSKVSNQPQHF.

This clone turned up a few times. The CDR3 coding sequence is TGTGCCAGCAGATTCAGAGGAGGCCTGAACACTGAAGCTTTCTTT. Amino acid sequence: CASRFRGGLNTEAFF. This chain joins TRBV13 and TRBJ1-1; D call uncertain. The germline V and J ends were trimmed by 6 bases and 0 bases, with 14 bases remaining between them. From germline, CDR1 is PRHDT and CDR2 FYEKMQ (reference sequence). CDR3 length: 15 residues. Full variable domain (outside the CDR3, taken from reference TRBV13 and TRBJ1-1): AAGVIQSPRHLIKEKRETATLKCYPIPRHDTVYWYQQGPGQDPQFLISFYEKMQSDKGSIPDRFSAQQFSDYHSELNMSSLELGDSALYFCASRFRGGLNTEAFFGQGTRLTVV.

This clone has only one observation. The gene calls are TRBV4-1 and TRBJ2-5, with D tentatively TRBD2 (5 bases). This CDR3 contains 13 residues. Germline lookup yields CDR1 MGHRA and CDR2 YSYEKL. V lost 3 bases to trimming and J lost 5 bases, with 10 bases between them. CDR3 amino acids: CASSQYGVETQYF. Written as DNA, the CDR3 is TGCGCCAGCAGCCAGTACGGGGTCGAGACCCAGTACTTC.

This chain uses TRBV4-3 with TRBJ1-2, with a tentative D call TRBD1 (6 bases). Germline loops: CDR1 LGHNA, CDR2 YSLEER. The CDR3 has 15 amino acids. The CDR3 nucleotides are TGCCCTCACAGGGAGGGGGGAATGATCCCCTATGGCTACACCTTC. It translates to CPHREGGMIPYGYTF.

This chain connects TRBV13 to TRBJ2-7; TRBD2 matches at 12 bases. The CDR3 is 15 amino acids. J gave up 3 bases and V 6 bases, and 6 bases lay outside the gene matches. The germline gives CDR1 PRHDT, CDR2 FYEKMQ (reference sequence). The CDR3 region has the DNA TGTGCCAGCAGTCTTCGGACTAGCGGGAACTACGAGCAGTACTTC. It codes for CASSLRTSGNYEQYF.

The rearrangement uses TRBV29-1 and TRBJ1-1; D might be TRBD1 (5 bases). This CDR3 has 12 residues. CDR1 SQVTM and CDR2 ANQGSEA come from the germline V gene. Trimming took off 7 bases at V and 5 bases at J, with 14 bases between the two ends. DNA for the CDR3: TGCAGCGCCCTGACAGAAGGAACTGAAGCTTTCTTT. It specifies CSALTEGTEAFF.

This clone showed up just once. This chain joins TRBV6-1 and TRBJ2-7; TRBD1 or TRBD2 may be the D gene (6 bases each). Germline V CDR1 and CDR2: MNHNS, SASEGT. This CDR3 contains 16 residues. V lost 4 bases to trimming and J lost 2 bases, with 18 bases between them. CDR3 nucleotide sequence: TGTGCCAGCAGTGGCCTCGATCGGGGGCAGACCTACGAGCAGTACTTC. It yields the protein CASSGLDRGQTYEQYF.